This T cell receptor (beta chain) was observed in a study of T cells after yellow fever vaccination. Overall study results and limits: Within FACS-sorted repertoires, abundant clonotypes contaminating from the bulk population could be present. The CD4 compartment and the CD8 compartment contained a small share of clonotypes in common.

This clonotype was detected ten times or more. Antigen unknown. CDR3 size: 17 residues. Germline V gene lookup returns CDR1 MNHNY and CDR2 SVGAGI (reference sequence). V shed 0 bases, J shed 4 bases, and the junction held 7 bases outside the gene matches. 5'RACE template switching generated TCR cDNA, adding a universal primer site and UMIs. TCRdb analysed the 5' RACE reads with MiXCR anew, one entry per CDR3 protein. Of 230,000 or so distinct CDR3 sequences listed, about 3.5% were seen once; the top ten hold under 20%. The chain couples TRBV6-6 to TRBJ2-1, with TRBD2 matching 9 bases. This clonotype was sampled from a man between 18 and 29 years old who received the YFV17D yellow fever vaccine. Sequences were derived from PBMCs, sampled 15 days after the yellow fever booster vaccination. CDR3 in amino acids: CASSYSPPSGVYNEQFF. The CDR3 DNA sequence: TGTGCCAGCAGTTACTCTCCTCCTAGCGGGGTGTACAATGAGCAGTTCTTC.